A single sample gave rise to the 20 T cell receptor beta chains below, sequenced in a study of shared clonotypes between healthy human individuals. TCRdb keeps only in-frame clones here, not all; method: immunoSEQ multiplex PCR. Of fewer than 850,000 clones listed, 55% to 75% are singletons. Sequencing input: memory CD4+ T cells sorted from blood. Sample subset: CD45RA-negative fraction. These TCRs come from a woman aged 25 to 39 in good health.

The chain recombines TRBV6-8 with TRBJ2-5, with D unresolved. The CDR3 is made up of 12 amino acids. Trimming took off 1 base at V and 4 bases at J, with 4 bases between the two ends. In germline, CDR1 is MNHGY, CDR2 SAAAGT. CDR3 loop: CASSYFTETQYF. CDR3 nucleotide sequence: TGTGCCAGCAGTTACTTCACAGAGACCCAGTACTTC.

As for this clone: In the same sample, other DNA sequences code for this CDR3. The CDR3 region has the DNA TGTGCCAGCAGTGAGCGATCTAACTATGGCTACACCTTC. The encoded protein is CASSERSNYGYTF. V and J are TRBV2 and TRBJ1-2; D call uncertain. From germline, CDR1 is SNHLY and CDR2 FYNNEI. Between the trimmed V and J ends, which lost 3 bases and 0 bases, there was a span of 5 bases. The CDR3 is 13 amino acids.

This clone was recorded once. The rearrangement links TRBV25-1 to TRBJ1-1; perhaps TRBD1 as D (5 bases). Germline assignment: CDR1 MGHDK and CDR2 SYGVNS. CDR3 size: 15 residues. The germline V and J ends were trimmed by 4 bases and 1 base, with 13 bases remaining between them. In DNA, the CDR3 is TGTGCCAGCAGTGTTCCAGGGTCGTGGAACACTGAAGCTTTCTTT. Protein product: CASSVPGSWNTEAFF.

The J gene is TRBJ1-5, the V gene TRBV5-1; no definite D call. V lost 4 bases, J lost 2 bases, and 10 bases lay in between. Germline V gene data show CDR1 as SGHRS and CDR2 as YFSETQ. CDR3 length: 14 amino acids. For the CDR3, the DNA is TGCGCCAGCAGCAGAGACACAGGCAATCAGCCCCAGCATTTT. Translation gives CASSRDTGNQPQHF.

The V and J genes are TRBV6-1 and TRBJ2-3; 10 bases match TRBD1. V shed 4 bases and J 1 base; nucleotides not matched to a gene: 2. The length of the CDR3 is 15 residues. From germline, CDR1 is MNHNS and CDR2 SASEGT. CDR3 region: CASSADRGGTDTQYF. The CDR3 DNA reads as TGTGCCAGCAGTGCGGACAGGGGGGGCACAGATACGCAGTATTTT.

J is TRBJ2-5 and V is TRBV7-9, with D possibly TRBD2 on 5 matching bases. The better agreement between TRBJ2-7 and the DNA end casts doubt on the J call. The CDR3 extends over 13 amino acids. The germline CDR1 and CDR2 sequences are SEHNR and FQNEAQ (reference sequence). The CDR3 coding sequence is TGTGCCAGCAGCTTAGGGACTTTCTACGAGCAGTACTTC. Translated, it gives CASSLGTFYEQYF.

The CDR3 spells CASSQEKVRGEQFF. CDR3 DNA: TGTGCCAGCAGCCAAGAGAAGGTTCGAGGTGAGCAGTTCTTC. J is TRBJ2-1 and V is TRBV4-2; no firm D call. Between the trimmed V and J ends, which lost 0 bases and 9 bases, there was a span of 12 bases. The CDR3 runs to 14 residues. Germline loops: CDR1 LGHNA, CDR2 YNFKEQ.

This clone has more than one count but fewer than ten. This chain joins TRBV5-6 and TRBJ2-3; TRBD2 is a possible D gene (6 bases). CDR3 length: 16 residues. Per the germline V gene, CDR1 is SGHDT and CDR2 is YYEEEE. V was clipped by 2 bases and J by 0 bases, with 13 bases between them. The CDR3 sequence is CASSFPGLASTDTQYF. As DNA, the CDR3 is TGTGCCAGCAGCTTTCCGGGACTGGCGAGCACAGATACGCAGTATTTT.

The chain has TRBV11-2 and TRBJ2-3, with 8 bases identical to TRBD2. CDR1 is SGHAT, CDR2 FQNNGV, per germline. The V and J ends lost 8 bases and 0 bases, in that order; junction bases with no gene match: 7. The CDR3 loop spans 15 amino acids. The CDR3 loop reads CASLAGGFSTDTQYF. The DNA of the CDR3 is TGTGCCAGCCTTGCGGGAGGATTTAGCACAGATACGCAGTATTTT.

V and J are TRBV4-1 and TRBJ1-5, with D perhaps TRBD1 (6 bases). The ends were cut back, 2 bases at V and 0 bases at J, with 11 bases in the middle. The germline gives CDR1 MGHRA, CDR2 YSYEKL. This CDR3 is built from 16 residues. CDR3 nucleotide sequence: TGCGCCAGCAGCCAATCTGACAGGTATAGCAATCAGCCCCAGCATTTT. This codes for CASSQSDRYSNQPQHF.

This clone was counted between two and nine times. This sequence joins TRBV5-4 and TRBJ2-1; the D gene could be TRBD1 or TRBD2 (5 bases each). Germline loops: CDR1 SGHNT, CDR2 YYREEE (reference sequence). V was pared by 4 bases and J by 5 bases, with 19 bases between. The CDR3 has 16 residues. CDR3 nucleotide sequence: TGTGCCAGCAGCATGAGGGGATCGCTTTTGGACAATGAGCAGTTCTTC. It is translated as CASSMRGSLLDNEQFF.

The J gene is TRBJ2-5, the V gene TRBV7-8; D tentatively fits TRBD1 or TRBD2 (5 bases each). Germline V gene sequence: CDR1 SGHVS, CDR2 FQNEAQ. V gave up 6 bases and J gave up 2 bases, with 13 bases separating them. The CDR3 is 14 amino acids. The CDR3 sequence is CASSKGTAQETQYF. Here the CDR3 DNA reads TGTGCCAGCAGTAAAGGGACGGCACAAGAGACCCAGTACTTC. The whole variable domain, remainder taken from reference TRBV7-8 and TRBJ2-5, is GAGVSQSPRYKVAKRGQDVALRCDPISGHVSLFWYQQALGQGPEFLTYFQNEAQLDKSGLPSDRFFAERPEGSVSTLKIQRTQQEDSAVYLCASSKGTAQETQYFGPGTRLLVL.

The genes are TRBV6-1 and TRBJ1-5; TRBD1 might be the D (5 bases). The V end lost 3 bases, the J end lost 7 bases, and 13 bases lay between the germline ends. Germline-derived CDR1 and CDR2 are MNHNS and SASEGT. This CDR3 has 14 residues. In nucleotides, the CDR3 is TGTGCCAGCAGTGAGCAGCTGGGGGGACAGCCCCAGCATTTT. Residues: CASSEQLGGQPQHF.

This clone was counted once. The chain links TRBV27 to TRBJ2-7; TRBD1 matches 8 bases. Germline loops: CDR1 MNHEY, CDR2 SMNVEV (reference sequence). The CDR3 is 16 residues long. The V gene end was trimmed by 3 bases and the J gene end by 6 bases; junction bases not matched to a gene: 13. The CDR3 coding sequence is TGTGCCAGCAGTTTCCTATACTCGGGACAGGTTGGCGAGCAGTACTTC. Protein sequence: CASSFLYSGQVGEQYF.

The chain employs TRBV19 and TRBJ2-1; 11 positions match TRBD2. Germline assignment: CDR1 LNHDA and CDR2 SQIVND (reference sequence). J was trimmed by 8 bases and V by 7 bases; bases with no gene match: 7. The CDR3 loop spans 14 amino acids. The CDR3 sequence is CASTLAGVPDEQFF. DNA of the CDR3: TGTGCCAGTACACTAGCGGGAGTCCCCGATGAGCAGTTCTTC.

The chain combines TRBV6-5 with TRBJ2-5, with D possibly TRBD2 on 5 matching bases. Germline assignment: CDR1 MNHEY and CDR2 SVGAGI. Trimming cost V 5 bases and J 4 bases, with 11 bases left between them. The CDR3 is 13 residues long. CDR3 residues: CASSTVGRETQYF. DNA of the CDR3: TGTGCCAGCAGTACCGTGGGGAGAGAGACCCAGTACTTC.

The V call is TRBV30, the J call TRBJ1-2, with D perhaps matching TRBD1 (5 bases). Trimming removed 2 bases at V and 5 bases at J, with 12 bases between. Germline V gene lookup returns CDR1 GTSNPN and CDR2 SVGIG (reference sequence). This CDR3 spans 13 amino acids. CDR3 loop: CAWSLGRGYGYTF. CDR3 DNA: TGTGCCTGGAGTCTGGGGCGAGGGTATGGCTACACCTTC.

The J gene is TRBJ1-2, the V gene TRBV6-6; TRBD1 matches at 9 bases. The CDR3 is 15 residues long. J gave up 4 bases and V 6 bases, and 9 bases lay outside the gene matches. The germline CDR1 and CDR2 sequences are MNHNY and SVGAGI (reference sequence). CDR3 sequence reads: CASSTGQGIFYGYTF. For the CDR3, the DNA is TGTGCCAGCAGCACTGGACAGGGGATTTTCTATGGCTACACCTTC.

DNA for the CDR3: TGTGCCAGCAGTTCGCCGCGGACCGCCTTTCTAGCTGGAGAAGAGACCCAGTACTTC. Translating it yields CASSSPRTAFLAGEETQYF. The rearrangement uses TRBV27 and TRBJ2-5; a weak D match, TRBD2 (5 bases). The CDR3 spans 19 residues. Germline V CDR1 and CDR2: MNHEY, SMNVEV (reference sequence). Trimming stripped 4 bases from V and 3 bases from J, with 27 bases between.

V and J are TRBV2 and TRBJ2-4; 16 bases fit TRBD2. CDR3 length: 19 residues. Germline-derived CDR1 and CDR2 are SNHLY and FYNNEI. Trimming removed 6 bases from V and 8 bases from J; junction bases left unmatched: 16. In DNA, the CDR3 is TGTGCCAGCAGGGGTACCCCGGGACTAGCGGGAGGGGAGGGGTACATTCAGTACTTC. As protein: CASRGTPGLAGGEGYIQYF.